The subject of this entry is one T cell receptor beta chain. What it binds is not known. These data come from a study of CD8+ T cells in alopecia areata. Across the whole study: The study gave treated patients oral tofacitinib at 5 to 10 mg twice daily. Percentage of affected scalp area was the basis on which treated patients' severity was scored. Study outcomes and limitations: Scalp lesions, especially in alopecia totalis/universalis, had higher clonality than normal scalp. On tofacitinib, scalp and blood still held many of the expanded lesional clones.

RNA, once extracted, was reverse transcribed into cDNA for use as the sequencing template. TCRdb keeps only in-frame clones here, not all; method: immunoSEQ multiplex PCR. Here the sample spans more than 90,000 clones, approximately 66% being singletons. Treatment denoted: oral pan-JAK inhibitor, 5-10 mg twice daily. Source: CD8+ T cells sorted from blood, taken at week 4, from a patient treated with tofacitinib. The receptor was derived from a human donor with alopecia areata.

The CDR3 protein is CASSLAGVSYEQYF. The CDR3 nucleotides read TGTGCCAGCAGCTTAGCGGGTGTCTCCTACGAGCAGTACTTC. The chain uses TRBV5-6 and TRBJ2-7; maybe TRBD2 (6 bases). Germline V gene sequence: CDR1 SGHDT, CDR2 YYEEEE. Trimming pared 2 bases from V and 0 bases from J, leaving 9 bases between. The CDR3 loop spans 14 amino acids.